This T cell receptor beta chain appears in the sequencing data of a study of T-cell reconstitution after alpha-beta-depleted transplantation in children. A TCRbeta library incorporating unique molecular identifiers was prepared. TCRdb ran MiXCR on the PCR reads and lists one entry per CDR3 protein. The sample carries about 540,000 distinct CDR3 sequences, about a sixth recorded once. V was cut by 3 bases and J by 1 base, with 19 bases left in between. This CDR3 is 17 amino acids long. Germline V lookup: CDR1 SGHRS, CDR2 YFSETQ. Sequenced material: PBMCs from the stem cell graft donor, taken from the stem cell graft. This clonotype was sampled from a human donor who donated a stem cell graft to a child with acute lymphoblastic leukemia. The chain recombines TRBV5-1 with TRBJ1-2, with D possibly TRBD1 on 5 matching bases. CDR3 residues: CASSWMGRPGGNYGYTF. In DNA, the CDR3 is TGCGCCAGCAGCTGGATGGGCAGGCCGGGGGGTAACTATGGCTACACCTTC.